These 2 T cell receptor beta chains originate from one sample sequenced in a study of T cell changes during pregnancy in multiple sclerosis. TCRdb keeps only in-frame clones here, not all; method: immunoSEQ multiplex PCR. The sample has approximately 85,000 clones; about 89% are singletons. The source was peripheral blood, collected in the first trimester of pregnancy. The receptors were gathered from a female donor with multiple sclerosis, enrolled in a pregnancy study.

The rearrangement joins TRBV7-2 to TRBJ2-7, with D maybe TRBD1 (5 bases). This CDR3 has 15 amino acids. Between the trimmed V and J ends, which lost 6 bases and 4 bases, there was a span of 19 bases. Germline V gene sequence: CDR1 SGHTA, CDR2 FQGNSA. The CDR3 nucleotides are TGTGCCAGCAGACGGGCCCAAGGGGCAGGATACGAGCAGTACTTC. Amino acids: CASRRAQGAGYEQYF.

The rearrangement joins TRBV5-4 to TRBJ2-2; 14 bases fit TRBD2. CDR1 SGHNT and CDR2 YYREEE come from the germline V gene (reference sequence). J gave up 7 bases and V 3 bases, and 5 bases lay outside the gene matches. The CDR3 covers 16 residues. Here the CDR3 DNA reads TGTGCCAGCAGCTCGGGGACTAGCGGGAGACTCGGGGAGCTGTTTTTT. Translation: CASSSGTSGRLGELFF.